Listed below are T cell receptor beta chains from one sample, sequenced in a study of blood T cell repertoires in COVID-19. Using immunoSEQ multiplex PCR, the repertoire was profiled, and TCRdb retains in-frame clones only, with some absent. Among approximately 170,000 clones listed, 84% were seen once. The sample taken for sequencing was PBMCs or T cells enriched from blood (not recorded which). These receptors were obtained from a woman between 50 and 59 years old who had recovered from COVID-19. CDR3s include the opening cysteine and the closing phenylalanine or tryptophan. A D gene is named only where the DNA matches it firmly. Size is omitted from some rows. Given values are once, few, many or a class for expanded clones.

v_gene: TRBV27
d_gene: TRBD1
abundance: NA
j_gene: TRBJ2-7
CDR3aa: CASSLRVTGQGVNEQYF
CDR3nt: TGTGCCAGCAGTTTAAGGGTAACGGGACAGGGGGTCAACGAGCAGTACTTC

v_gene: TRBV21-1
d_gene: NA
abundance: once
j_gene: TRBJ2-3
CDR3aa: CASSRQPSTDTQYF
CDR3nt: TGTGCCAGCAGTCGACAGCCTAGCACAGATACGCAGTATTTT

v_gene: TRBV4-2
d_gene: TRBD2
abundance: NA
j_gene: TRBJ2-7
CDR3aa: CASSRYKGTSGYKGVEGDYEQYF
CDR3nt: TGTGCCAGCAGCCGGTATAAAGGGACTAGCGGCTATAAGGGCGTCGAAGGGGACTACGAGCAGTACTTC

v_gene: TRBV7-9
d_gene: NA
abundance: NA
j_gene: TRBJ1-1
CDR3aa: CASSFGGVMNTEAFF
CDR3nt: TGTGCCAGCAGCTTCGGAGGGGTTATGAACACTGAAGCTTTCTTT

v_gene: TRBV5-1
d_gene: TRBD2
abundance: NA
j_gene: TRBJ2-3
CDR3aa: CASSSSGEGTDTQYF
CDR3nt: TGCGCCAGCAGCTCCTCCGGGGAGGGGACAGATACGCAGTATTTT

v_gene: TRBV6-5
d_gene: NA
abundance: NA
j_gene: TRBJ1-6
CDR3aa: CASSFSVQGSSPLHF
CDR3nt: TGTGCCAGCAGTTTTTCAGTCCAGGGTTCATCACCCCTCCACTTT

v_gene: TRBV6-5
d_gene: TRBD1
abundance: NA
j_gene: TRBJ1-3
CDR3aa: CASSFNRGSSGNTIYF
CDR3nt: TGTGCCAGCAGTTTCAACAGGGGAAGCTCTGGAAACACCATATATTTT

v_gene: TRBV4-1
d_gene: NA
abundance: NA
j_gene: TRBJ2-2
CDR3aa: CASSREAGGGPNTGELFF
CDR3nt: TGCGCCAGCAGCCGAGAGGCTGGGGGGGGGCCAAACACCGGGGAGCTGTTTTTT

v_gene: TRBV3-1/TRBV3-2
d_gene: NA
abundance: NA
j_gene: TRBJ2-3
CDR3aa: CASSPPKQWRFGTDTQYF
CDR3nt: TGTGCCAGCAGCCCGCCCAAGCAGTGGAGGTTTGGCACAGATACGCAGTATTTT

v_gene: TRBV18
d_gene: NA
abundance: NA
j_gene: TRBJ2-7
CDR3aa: CASSPQTIGEQYF
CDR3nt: TGTGCCAGCTCACCACAGACAATCGGCGAGCAGTACTTC

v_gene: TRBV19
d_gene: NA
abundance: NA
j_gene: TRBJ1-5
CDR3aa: CASSIPRGHQPQHF
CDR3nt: TGTGCCAGTAGTATACCCCGTGGGCATCAGCCCCAGCATTTT

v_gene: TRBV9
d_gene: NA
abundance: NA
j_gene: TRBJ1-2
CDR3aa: CASSVEIAPHYGYTF
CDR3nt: TGTGCCAGCAGCGTAGAAATAGCTCCCCACTATGGCTACACCTTC

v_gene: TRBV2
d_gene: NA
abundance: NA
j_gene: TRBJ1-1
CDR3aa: CASSDQGRDTEAFF
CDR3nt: TGTGCCAGCAGTGATCAGGGCAGAGACACTGAAGCTTTCTTT

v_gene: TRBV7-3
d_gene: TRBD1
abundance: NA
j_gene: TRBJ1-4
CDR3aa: CADSGQRASDLTRGLGSEKLFF
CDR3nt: TGTGCCGACTCGGGACAGAGGGCTTCCGACCTTACCAGGGGGTTAGGCAGTGAAAAACTGTTTTTT

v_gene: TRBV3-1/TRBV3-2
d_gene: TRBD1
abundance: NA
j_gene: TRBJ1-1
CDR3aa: CASSRRTGSMNTEAFF
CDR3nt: TGTGCCAGCAGCCGACGGACAGGAAGCATGAACACTGAAGCTTTCTTT

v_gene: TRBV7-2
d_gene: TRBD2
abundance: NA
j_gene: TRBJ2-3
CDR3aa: CASSAGLAGGPVTQYF
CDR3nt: TGTGCCAGCAGCGCCGGACTAGCGGGAGGGCCAGTTACGCAGTATTTT

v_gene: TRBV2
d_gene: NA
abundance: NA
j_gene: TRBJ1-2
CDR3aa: CASSESGRARYGYTF
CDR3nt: TGTGCCAGCAGTGAATCGGGCAGGGCCCGCTATGGCTACACCTTC

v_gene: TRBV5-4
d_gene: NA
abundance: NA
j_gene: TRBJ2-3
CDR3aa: CASSLSRFTDTQYF
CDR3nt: TGTGCCAGCAGCTTAAGCAGGTTTACAGATACGCAGTATTTT

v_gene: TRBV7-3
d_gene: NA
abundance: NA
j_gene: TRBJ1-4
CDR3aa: CASSPHKVYRRTNEKLFF
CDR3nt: TGTGCCAGCAGCCCCCATAAGGTGTACCGGCGGACTAATGAAAAACTGTTTTTT

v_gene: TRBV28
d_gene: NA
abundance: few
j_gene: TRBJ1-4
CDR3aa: CASARTANEKLFF
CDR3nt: TGTGCCAGCGCTAGGACAGCCAATGAAAAACTGTTTTTT

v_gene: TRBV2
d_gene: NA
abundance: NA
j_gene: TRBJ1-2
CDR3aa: CASSVYREIGGYTF
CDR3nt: TGTGCCAGCAGTGTTTACAGAGAAATTGGTGGCTACACCTTC

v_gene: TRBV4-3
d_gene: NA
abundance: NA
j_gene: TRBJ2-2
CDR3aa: CASSQDTWSNTGELFF
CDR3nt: TGCGCCAGCAGCCAAGATACATGGTCGAACACCGGGGAGCTGTTTTTT

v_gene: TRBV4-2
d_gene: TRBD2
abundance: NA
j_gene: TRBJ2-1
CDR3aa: CASSQLAGGAGNEQFF
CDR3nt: TGTGCCAGCAGCCAATTAGCGGGGGGCGCCGGGAATGAGCAGTTCTTC

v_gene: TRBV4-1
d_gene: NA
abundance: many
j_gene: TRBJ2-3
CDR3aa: CASSQEGDWTDTQYF
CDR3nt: TGCGCCAGCAGCCAAGAGGGGGACTGGACAGATACGCAGTATTTT

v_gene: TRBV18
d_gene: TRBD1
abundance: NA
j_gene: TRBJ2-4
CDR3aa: CASSPLDRGPKNIQYF
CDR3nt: TGTGCCAGCTCACCACTTGACAGGGGGCCCAAAAACATTCAGTACTTC

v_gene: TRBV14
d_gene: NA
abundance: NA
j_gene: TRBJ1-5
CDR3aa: CASSLFNQPQHF
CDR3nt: TGTGCCAGCAGCCTATTCAATCAGCCCCAGCATTTT

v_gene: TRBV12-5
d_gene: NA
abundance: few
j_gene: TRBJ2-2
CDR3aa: CASGQGHGELFF
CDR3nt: TGTGCTAGTGGGCAGGGCCACGGGGAGCTGTTTTTT

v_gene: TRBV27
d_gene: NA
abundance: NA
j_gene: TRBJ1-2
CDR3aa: CASSRSGAHYGYTF
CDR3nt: TGTGCCAGCAGTCGGTCTGGGGCGCACTATGGCTACACCTTC

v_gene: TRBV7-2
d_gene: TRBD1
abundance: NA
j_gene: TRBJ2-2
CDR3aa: CASSLEQGGTGELFF
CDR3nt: TGTGCCAGCAGCTTGGAACAGGGGGGCACCGGGGAGCTGTTTTTT

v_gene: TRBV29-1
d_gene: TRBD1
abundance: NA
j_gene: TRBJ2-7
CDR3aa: CSAGQGISYEQYF
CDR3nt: TGCAGCGCCGGACAGGGTATCTCCTACGAGCAGTACTTC

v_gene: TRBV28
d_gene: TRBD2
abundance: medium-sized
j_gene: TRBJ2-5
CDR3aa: CASLAGNQETQYF
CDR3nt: TGTGCCAGCTTAGCGGGTAACCAAGAGACCCAGTACTTC

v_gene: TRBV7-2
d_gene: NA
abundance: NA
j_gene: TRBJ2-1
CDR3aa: CASSPRALSYNEQFF
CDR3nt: TGTGCCAGCAGCCCCAGGGCTCTCTCCTACAATGAGCAGTTCTTC

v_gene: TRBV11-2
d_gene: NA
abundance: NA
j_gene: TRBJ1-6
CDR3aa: CASSPSTATPLHF
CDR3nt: TGTGCCAGCAGCCCGTCGACAGCTACACCCCTCCACTTT

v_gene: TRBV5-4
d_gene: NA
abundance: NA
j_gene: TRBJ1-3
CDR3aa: CAKYGGTIYF
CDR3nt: TGTGCCAAATACGGGGGCACCATATATTTT

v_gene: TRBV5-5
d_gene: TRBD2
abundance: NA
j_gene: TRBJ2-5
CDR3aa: CASSLVVSSGVFGETQYF
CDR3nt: TGTGCCAGCAGCTTGGTTGTTTCTAGCGGGGTGTTCGGGGAGACCCAGTACTTC

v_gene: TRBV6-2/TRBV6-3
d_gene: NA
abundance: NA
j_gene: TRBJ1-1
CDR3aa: CASSSRTVPHTEAFF
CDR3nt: TGTGCCAGCAGTTCCCGGACAGTCCCACACACTGAAGCTTTCTTT

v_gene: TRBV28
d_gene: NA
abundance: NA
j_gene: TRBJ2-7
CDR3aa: CASSLIGSNYYEQYF
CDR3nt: TGTGCCAGCAGTCTTATCGGGAGTAACTACTACGAGCAGTACTTC

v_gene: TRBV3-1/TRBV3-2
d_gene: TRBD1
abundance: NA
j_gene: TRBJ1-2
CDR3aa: CASSGIFTGGQAGYTF
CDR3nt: TGTGCCAGCAGCGGAATATTTACAGGGGGTCAAGCAGGCTACACCTTC

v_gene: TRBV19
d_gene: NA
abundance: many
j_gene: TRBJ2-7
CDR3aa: CASSIRDTYEQYF
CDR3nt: TGTGCCAGTAGTATCAGGGACACCTACGAGCAGTACTTC

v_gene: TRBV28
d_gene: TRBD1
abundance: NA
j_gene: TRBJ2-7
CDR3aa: CASSTPGQGEQYF
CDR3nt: TGTGCCAGCAGCACCCCCGGACAGGGCGAGCAGTACTTC

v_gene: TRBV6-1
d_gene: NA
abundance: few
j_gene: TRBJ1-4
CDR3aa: CASSEVRTENEKLFF
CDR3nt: TGTGCCAGCAGTGAAGTGAGGACAGAAAATGAAAAACTGTTTTTT

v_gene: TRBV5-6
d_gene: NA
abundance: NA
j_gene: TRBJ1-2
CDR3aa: CASSLGTGPGYGYTF
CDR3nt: TGTGCCAGCAGCTTGGGTACAGGGCCGGGCTATGGCTACACCTTC

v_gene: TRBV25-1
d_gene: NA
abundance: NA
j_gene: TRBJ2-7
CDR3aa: CATTGTTVYEQYF
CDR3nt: TGTGCCACCACCGGGACAACCGTCTACGAGCAGTACTTC

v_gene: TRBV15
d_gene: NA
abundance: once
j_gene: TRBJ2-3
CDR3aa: CATSRDIGRGSRTDTQYF
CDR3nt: TGTGCCACCAGCAGAGACATCGGTCGGGGGAGTCGAACAGATACGCAGTATTTT

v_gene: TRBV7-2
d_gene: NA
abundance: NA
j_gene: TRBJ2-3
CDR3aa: CASSRYTDTQYF
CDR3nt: TGTGCCAGCAGTCGCTACACAGATACGCAGTATTTT

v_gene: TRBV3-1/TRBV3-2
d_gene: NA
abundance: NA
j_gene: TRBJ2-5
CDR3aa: CASSPRTDKQETQYF
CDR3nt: TGTGCCAGCAGCCCGCGGACAGATAAACAAGAGACCCAGTACTTC